This TCR beta chain was documented in a study of shared T cell receptors in the human thymus. The CDR3 runs to 16 residues. Trimming left V 0 bases short and J 6 bases short, with 18 bases between. Germline CDR1 and CDR2: SNHLY and FYNNEI. Clones were sequenced by immunoSEQ multiplex PCR, and TCRdb holds only the in-frame ones, with some missing. The sample includes some 760,000 clones, 70% to 90% seen only once; the top ten take more than 0.01%. The data also belong to a second study, concerning human thymus T cells. From that report: It was healthy Finnish infants having corrective surgery for congenital heart defects who were the donors. In corrective heart surgery, resections were taken, and these provided the thymus tissue. Seemingly biased V and J gene usage marked thymic and blood repertoires.

The clonotype originates from a girl less than two years old with a congenital heart defect. This chain connects TRBV2 to TRBJ2-7; D may be TRBD1 (6 bases). The source material was thymocytes. CDR3 in DNA: TGTGCCAGCAGTGAAGCGGGGGACAAATCCGGGGCCGAGCAGTACTTC. It yields the protein CASSEAGDKSGAEQYF.